One sample yielded the 30 T cell receptor beta chains listed below, sequenced in a study of shared clonotypes between healthy human individuals. The method was immunoSEQ multiplex PCR; TCRdb's version includes in-frame clones alone and lacks a portion of them. In the table there are 1.5 million to 2.5 million clones, approximately 94% of which are singletons. Naive CD8 cells lacked CD45RO, underwent positive selection for CCR7 and left out terminally differentiated effector memory CD45RA+ cells. Material for sequencing was naive CD8+ T cells sorted from blood. The receptors were gathered from a man aged 18 to 29 in good health.

V gene TRBV27 combines with J gene TRBJ1-4, with D perhaps TRBD1 (5 bases). The CDR3 covers 16 residues. Per germline, CDR1 MNHEY and CDR2 SMNVEV (reference sequence). The V gene lost 6 bases and the J gene lost 3 bases, with 17 bases spanning the gap. CDR3 sequence (DNA): TGTGCCAGCAGCCCCTCCCAGGGAGAGGCTAATGAAAAACTGTTTTTT. The encoded protein is CASSPSQGEANEKLFF.

The rearrangement links TRBV5-5 to TRBJ1-1, with TRBD1 identical over 8 bases. This CDR3 contains 15 residues. V dropped 4 bases and J dropped 6; count of bases not matched to a gene: 11. Germline lookup yields CDR1 SGHKS and CDR2 YYEKEE (reference sequence). The CDR3, as DNA: TGTGCCAGCAGCGCCGGACAGGGATTATGGCCTGAAGCTTTCTTT. Protein: CASSAGQGLWPEAFF.

This chain connects TRBV13 to TRBJ1-3; no definite D call. The CDR3 has 18 amino acids. V lost 0 bases to trimming and J lost 2 bases, with 17 bases between them. Germline lookup yields CDR1 PRHDT and CDR2 FYEKMQ (reference sequence). CDR3: CASSLGLGVGEPGNTIYF. For the CDR3, the DNA is TGTGCCAGCAGCTTAGGCCTTGGGGTTGGAGAGCCTGGAAACACCATATATTTT.

The rearrangement links TRBV7-9 to TRBJ2-5, with a weak D call TRBD1 (6 bases). The CDR3 extends over 16 amino acids. With 1 base removed from V and 0 bases from J, the gap between germline ends came to 12 bases. Germline V gene lookup returns CDR1 SEHNR and CDR2 FQNEAQ (reference sequence). CDR3 protein: CASSLVQGPHQETQYF. The CDR3 DNA reads as TGTGCCAGCAGCTTAGTACAGGGACCCCACCAAGAGACCCAGTACTTC.

V and J are TRBV19 and TRBJ2-3; D ambiguous. The CDR3 has 17 amino acids. The V gene lost 0 bases and the J gene lost 0 bases, with 13 bases spanning the gap. Looked up from germline, CDR1 is LNHDA and CDR2 is SQIVND (reference sequence). CDR3 residues: CASSIDPSSESTDTQYF. The CDR3, as DNA: TGTGCCAGTAGTATAGATCCGTCGAGCGAGAGCACAGATACGCAGTATTTT.

The rearrangement joins TRBV4-3 to TRBJ2-7, with TRBD1 as a possible D gene (6 bases). Germline CDR1 LGHNA, CDR2 YSLEER. With 0 bases removed from V and 2 bases from J, the gap between germline ends came to 20 bases. This CDR3 comprises 18 residues. The CDR3: CASSQEGSGLGTPYEQYF. In DNA, the CDR3 is TGCGCCAGCAGCCAAGAAGGTTCGGGCTTGGGGACACCCTACGAGCAGTACTTC.

The gene calls are TRBV6-1 and TRBJ1-1; D may be TRBD1 (5 bases). This CDR3 comprises 12 residues. V was cut by 6 bases and J by 4 bases, with 9 bases left in between. In germline, CDR1 is MNHNS, CDR2 SASEGT. The CDR3 DNA sequence: TGTGCCAGCAGCCACGGGGCCACTGAAGCTTTCTTT. Amino acids: CASSHGATEAFF.

DNA for the CDR3: TGCGCCAGCAGCCAGAGGGCAGGGGGCGCCGAAGGCTACACCTTC. It is translated as CASSQRAGGAEGYTF. The V call is TRBV4-1, the J call TRBJ1-2, with TRBD1 matching 8 bases. Per germline, CDR1 MGHRA and CDR2 YSYEKL. J lost 8 bases, V lost 3 bases, and 11 bases had no gene match. CDR3 length: 15 amino acids.

Points on this clone: The junction departs from the called germline gene at one end, perhaps through a read error. V usage is TRBV6-1 and J usage is TRBJ1-2; TRBD1 is a possible D gene (5 bases). This CDR3 has 13 amino acids. The germline gives CDR1 MNHNS, CDR2 SASEGT. The CDR3 region is CASSEKRGGADDF. The CDR3, as DNA: TGTGCCAGCAGTGAAAAGAGAGGAGGGGCCGATGACTTC.

V usage is TRBV4-3 and J usage is TRBJ2-7; 7 nucleotides line up with TRBD2. The germline CDR1 and CDR2 sequences are LGHNA and YSLEER. This CDR3 is 17 amino acids long. The V segment lost 6 bases and the J segment 3 bases; nucleotides outside the gene matches: 17. In DNA form, the CDR3 reads TGCGCCAGCAGACCTAGGCTCGGGGGGACTCGAGACTACGAGCAGTACTTC. Protein product: CASRPRLGGTRDYEQYF.

The chain uses TRBV5-6 and TRBJ2-7; D is undetermined. CDR1 is SGHDT and CDR2 is YYEEEE in the germline V gene. The ends were cut back, 0 bases at V and 2 bases at J, with 9 bases in the middle. The CDR3 is 14 residues long. CDR3 residues: CASSLGGNTYEQYF. In DNA, the CDR3 is TGTGCCAGCAGCTTGGGGGGAAACACCTACGAGCAGTACTTC. Filled out from reference TRBV5-6 and TRBJ2-7, the complete variable domain reads DAGVTQSPTHLIKTRGQQVTLRCSPKSGHDTVSWYQQALGQGPQFIFQYYEEEERQRGNFPDRFSGHQFPNYSSELNVNALLLGDSALYLCASSLGGNTYEQYFGPGTRLTVT.

V and J are TRBV6-5 and TRBJ2-3; a possible D gene is TRBD1 (5 bases). This CDR3 contains 12 residues. V was clipped by 6 bases and J by 4 bases, with 8 bases between them. Germline V gene sequence: CDR1 MNHEY, CDR2 SVGAGI. The CDR3 loop reads CASSQGADTQYF. The CDR3 DNA follows: TGTGCCAGCAGCCAGGGCGCAGATACGCAGTATTTT.

CDR3 protein: CASSVRTTHNEQFF. Written as DNA, the CDR3 is TGTGCCAGCAGCGTAAGGACTACCCACAATGAGCAGTTCTTC. This chain joins TRBV9 and TRBJ2-1; D perhaps matches TRBD2 (6 bases). The CDR3 has 14 amino acids. Germline CDR1 and CDR2: SGDLS and YYNGEE. V was trimmed by 1 base and J by 5 bases, leaving 10 bases between them.

The rearrangement links TRBV29-1 to TRBJ1-2; tentatively, D is TRBD1 (5 bases). Per germline, CDR1 SQVTM and CDR2 ANQGSEA. The CDR3 consists of 14 residues. Between the trimmed V and J ends, which lost 4 bases and 2 bases, there was a span of 14 bases. CDR3 amino acids: CSVGYRGENYGYTF. CDR3 coding DNA: TGCAGCGTTGGGTATAGGGGCGAAAACTATGGCTACACCTTC.

This chain uses TRBV4-1 with TRBJ1-5; perhaps TRBD1 as D (6 bases). The CDR3 consists of 15 residues. Between the trimmed V and J ends, which lost 3 bases and 5 bases, there was a span of 14 bases. Germline assignment: CDR1 MGHRA and CDR2 YSYEKL. In DNA form, the CDR3 reads TGCGCCAGCAGCCACGCAGGGGACTCCTATCAGCCCCAGCATTTT. It encodes CASSHAGDSYQPQHF.

This rearrangement joins TRBV29-1 to TRBJ2-2; 7 nucleotides agree with TRBD2. The germline V gene encodes CDR1 SQVTM and CDR2 ANQGSEA. The CDR3 is 16 residues long. V was pared by 2 bases and J by 4 bases, with 10 bases of the junction left unmatched. The CDR3 bases are TGCAGCGTTGAACGGGGCACCCCGGGGGGCACCGGGGAGCTGTTTTTT. Translating gives CSVERGTPGGTGELFF.

The chain links TRBV5-6 to TRBJ2-3, with D perhaps TRBD2 (7 bases). Trimming shortened V by 2 bases and J by 5 bases, and 12 bases separated the two germline ends. CDR1 is SGHDT, CDR2 YYEEEE, per germline. CDR3 size: 14 residues. CDR3 sequence reads: CASSLWGGQDTQYF. The CDR3 DNA reads TGTGCCAGCAGCTTATGGGGGGGGCAAGATACGCAGTATTTT.

This chain connects TRBV11-2 to TRBJ1-4, with 7 positions matching TRBD1. The junction had 7 bases not matched to a gene; V was cut back by 1 base and J by 8 bases. The CDR3 runs 15 residues. Germline CDR1 and CDR2: SGHAT and FQNNGV. The CDR3 DNA reads TGTGCCAGCAGCTTAGCCGGGACAGCTGGAGAAAAACTGTTTTTT. This translates into CASSLAGTAGEKLFF.

This clone was recorded only once. The chain has TRBV15 and TRBJ1-4; unclear D gene. The CDR3 loop spans 15 amino acids. Germline V lookup: CDR1 LNHNV, CDR2 YYDKDF (reference sequence). Trimming cost V 0 bases and J 10 bases, with 15 bases left between them. This chain's CDR3 is CATSRDRGEMRKLFF. CDR3 coding DNA: TGTGCCACCAGCAGAGATAGAGGAGAAATGAGAAAACTGTTTTTT.

The chain has TRBV7-9 and TRBJ2-7, with D unresolved. Trimming shortened V by 1 base and J by 3 bases, and 13 bases separated the two germline ends. This CDR3 comprises 15 residues. Germline V CDR1 and CDR2: SEHNR, FQNEAQ (reference sequence). CDR3 sequence reads: CASSLVIGTLYEQYF. CDR3 nucleotide sequence: TGTGCCAGCAGCTTAGTCATCGGAACTCTCTACGAGCAGTACTTC.

The chain carries TRBV11-2 and TRBJ2-1; TRBD2 matches at 7 bases. J lost 9 bases, V lost 5 bases, and 13 bases had no gene match. The germline V gene has CDR1 SGHAT and CDR2 FQNNGV. The CDR3 length is 15 residues. The CDR3, as DNA: TGTGCCAGCAGCCCTACCTTCGGGGGGTGGGGTGAGCAGTTCTTC. Protein: CASSPTFGGWGEQFF.

The gene calls are TRBV9 and TRBJ2-5; D remains ambiguous. The V gene lost 0 bases and the J gene lost 3 bases, with 6 bases spanning the gap. The germline gives CDR1 SGDLS, CDR2 YYNGEE. This CDR3 is 13 amino acids long. CDR3 residues: CASSVDKEETQYF. Written as DNA, the CDR3 is TGTGCCAGCAGCGTAGATAAAGAAGAGACCCAGTACTTC.

This clone was seen a single time. V gene TRBV30 combines with J gene TRBJ2-2; 7 nucleotides line up with TRBD1. This CDR3 has 14 amino acids. V lost 4 bases and J lost 5; bases outside the gene matches: 7. The germline CDR1 and CDR2 sequences are GTSNPN and SVGIG (reference sequence). CDR3 sequence: CAWTPTGWTGELFF. CDR3 sequence (DNA): TGTGCCTGGACCCCGACAGGGTGGACCGGGGAGCTGTTTTTT.

The V call is TRBV5-6, the J call TRBJ2-7; 8 bases agree with TRBD1. This CDR3 spans 14 amino acids. The germline V gene encodes CDR1 SGHDT and CDR2 YYEEEE. With 6 bases clipped from V and 4 bases from J, the junction kept 9 bases outside the gene matches. The DNA of the CDR3 is TGTGCCAGCACCTTCCAGGGGGCGAGTTACGAGCAGTACTTC. This codes for CASTFQGASYEQYF.

As concerns this clone: Different DNA sequences within this sample yield the same CDR3. The chain couples TRBV4-1 to TRBJ2-7; the match to TRBD2 covers 14 bases. Germline V gives CDR1 MGHRA, CDR2 YSYEKL. CDR3 size: 17 residues. After removal of 2 bases from V and 0 bases from J, the junction contained 3 bases not matched to a gene. The DNA of the CDR3 is TGCGCCAGCAGCCAAAAGGGACTAGCGGGGGCCTCCTACGAGCAGTACTTC. Translating gives CASSQKGLAGASYEQYF.

The genes are TRBV15 and TRBJ2-1; 11 bases fit TRBD2. The V and J ends lost 0 bases and 6 bases, in that order; junction bases with no gene match: 4. The CDR3 has 16 amino acids. Per germline, CDR1 LNHNV and CDR2 YYDKDF (reference sequence). CDR3 loop: CATSRDLGLAANEQFF. DNA for the CDR3: TGTGCCACCAGCAGAGATCTGGGACTAGCGGCCAATGAGCAGTTCTTC.

As to this clone: This likely comes from a read error, as the CDR3 has no conserved phenylalanine or tryptophan at its end. The V call is TRBV27, the J call TRBJ1-1, with TRBD1 as a possible D gene (5 bases). V was shortened by 5 bases and J by 2 bases, with 12 bases between the two germline ends. The CDR3 runs 14 residues. Germline CDR1 is MNHEY and CDR2 is SMNVEV (reference sequence). The CDR3 loop reads CASSVVGANTEAFL. The CDR3 nucleotides read TGTGCCAGCAGTGTAGTAGGGGCTAACACTGAAGCTTTCCTT.

The chain has TRBV28 and TRBJ1-4; D possibly corresponds to TRBD1 (5 bases). The CDR3 is made up of 18 amino acids. Germline CDR1 reads MDHEN; CDR2 reads SYDVKM. V lost 3 bases, J lost 3 bases, and 20 bases lay in between. DNA of the CDR3: TGTGCCAGCAGTTTTCCTCCTGGAAAGGAGGGGTCTAATGAAAAACTGTTTTTT. Its translation is CASSFPPGKEGSNEKLFF. The full variable domain, rest sourced from reference TRBV28 and TRBJ1-4, is DVKVTQSSRYLVKRTGEKVFLECVQDMDHENMFWYRQDPGLGLRLIYFSYDVKMKEKGDIPEGYSVSREKKERFSLILESASTNQTSMYLCASSFPPGKEGSNEKLFFGSGTQLSVL.

The chain has TRBV6-7 and TRBJ2-4; 13 positions agree with TRBD2. TRBV6-7 is reported as an ORF; its role is uncertain. There are 19 residues in the CDR3. Trimming removed 2 bases from V and 0 bases from J; junction bases left unmatched: 7. CDR3 region: CASSYKTSGRILAKNIQYF. The CDR3 DNA follows: TGTGCCAGCAGTTACAAGACTAGCGGGAGGATCCTAGCCAAAAACATTCAGTACTTC.

This chain connects TRBV4-1 to TRBJ2-1, with D possibly being TRBD2 (6 bases). This CDR3 has 14 residues. The V end lost 3 bases, the J end lost 11 bases, and 17 bases lay between the germline ends. CDR1 is MGHRA and CDR2 is YSYEKL in the germline V gene. CDR3 in DNA: TGCGCCAGCAGCCAGGTTCAGGTGGGGGGTAAGCAGTTCTTC. Amino acid sequence: CASSQVQVGGKQFF.